The 8 T cell receptor beta chains given below trace back to one sample, sequenced in a study of T cells in women clearing cervical HPV infection. Measured with immunoSEQ multiplex PCR; TCRdb has only the in-frame clones, and not every one. The sample totals more than 30,000 clones. Material for sequencing was blood buffy coat. The receptor source for this set is a woman aged 18-69 years with a cervical HPV16 infection that either progressed to CIN3+ or cleared (not recorded which).

Note on this clone: Read coverage stops 3 residues before the CDR3 terminus; the germline J gene supplies the remainder. The rearrangement joins TRBV12-3 or TRBV12-4 to TRBJ2-1, with 11 bases matching TRBD2. V was pared by 5 bases and J by 7 bases, with 7 bases of the junction left unmatched. There are 15 residues in the CDR3. The sequenced part of the CDR3 DNA is TGTGCCAGCAGTCAGCTAGCGGGAGGTTTAAATGAG. Protein product: CASSQLAGGLNE. The full CDR3 protein is CASSQLAGGLNEQFF.

With respect to this clone: With the read ending 3 residues before the CDR3 end, the germline J gene is used to fill in that end. The rearrangement uses TRBV18 and TRBJ2-4; 7 positions match TRBD1. The CDR3 runs 14 residues. Germline CDR1 and CDR2: KGHSH and LQKENI. The CDR3 region is CASSPPGTAYGQYF. The part of the CDR3 DNA that was read is TGTGCCAGCTCACCACCCGGGACAGCTTATGGT.

In regard to this clone: The DNA ends 3 residues before the CDR3 does, and the rest of the CDR3 is filled in from the germline J gene. The rearrangement joins TRBV18 to TRBJ1-4; 8 bases align to TRBD1. This CDR3 has 14 residues. Germline CDR1 reads KGHSH; CDR2 reads LQKENI. The trim removed 2 bases at V and 8 bases at J, leaving 4 bases unmatched. CDR3 region: CASSPSDRVEKLFF. The sequenced part of the CDR3 DNA is TGTGCCAGCTCACCATCGGACAGGGTGGAAAAA.

A note on this clone: The missing CDR3 end, 3 residues past where the read stops, is filled in from the germline J gene. V is TRBV10-3 and J is TRBJ2-3; 9 bases are a match to TRBD1. CDR3 length: 17 amino acids. The germline gives CDR1 ENHRY, CDR2 SYGVKD. Trimming cost V 3 bases and J 0 bases; bases outside gene matches: 7. The part of the CDR3 DNA that was read is TGTGCCATCAGTGATCCTCAGACAGGGGGAAGCACAGATACG. This translates into CAISDPQTGGSTDT. The whole CDR3 protein is CAISDPQTGGSTDTQYF.

As regards this clone: The missing CDR3 end, 3 residues past where the read stops, is filled in from the germline J gene. V and J are TRBV30 and TRBJ1-1, with a tentative D call TRBD1 (6 bases). CDR3 size: 14 residues. CDR1 is GTSNPN, CDR2 SVGIG, per germline (reference sequence). CDR3 DNA, as far as it was read: TGTGCCTGGAGTGACAGGGTATTACGAGAGACC. Its translation: CAWSDRVLRET. The full CDR3 is CAWSDRVLRETAFF.

To note about this clone: The read falls 3 residues short of the CDR3 end, and the missing part is taken from the germline J gene. Other DNA sequences within the sample encode an identical CDR3. The chain couples TRBV7-2 to TRBJ1-2; 10 nucleotides align to TRBD1. The germline V gene has CDR1 SGHTA and CDR2 FQGNSA. The CDR3 spans 13 residues. The DNA read from the CDR3 is TGTGCCAGCAGATTGACAGGGGGCGAAGGC. Residues: CASRLTGGEG. The entire CDR3 protein reads CASRLTGGEGYTF.

Points on this clone: The read stops 3 residues short of the end of the CDR3; the missing end is completed from the germline J gene. The chain combines TRBV19 with TRBJ1-1; D may be TRBD1 (5 bases). From germline, CDR1 is LNHDA and CDR2 SQIVND (reference sequence). The CDR3 is made up of 13 amino acids. The V gene lost 2 bases and the J gene lost 3 bases, with 7 bases spanning the gap. CDR3 sequence: CASSIWGDTEAFF. The sequenced part of the CDR3 DNA is TGTGCCAGTAGTATATGGGGGGACACTGAA.

As regards this clone: The DNA ends 3 residues before the CDR3 does, and the rest of the CDR3 is filled in from the germline J gene. The chain joins TRBV5-1 to TRBJ2-3; TRBD2 matches at 9 bases. Germline lookup yields CDR1 SGHRS and CDR2 YFSETQ. Germline trimming cut 0 bases from V and 6 bases from J; bases unmatched to any gene: 8. This CDR3 has 16 residues. CDR3 sequence reads: CASSLAGSGSGDTQYF. The sequenced part of the CDR3 DNA is TGCGCCAGCAGCTTGGCCGGTAGCGGGAGCGGGGATACG.